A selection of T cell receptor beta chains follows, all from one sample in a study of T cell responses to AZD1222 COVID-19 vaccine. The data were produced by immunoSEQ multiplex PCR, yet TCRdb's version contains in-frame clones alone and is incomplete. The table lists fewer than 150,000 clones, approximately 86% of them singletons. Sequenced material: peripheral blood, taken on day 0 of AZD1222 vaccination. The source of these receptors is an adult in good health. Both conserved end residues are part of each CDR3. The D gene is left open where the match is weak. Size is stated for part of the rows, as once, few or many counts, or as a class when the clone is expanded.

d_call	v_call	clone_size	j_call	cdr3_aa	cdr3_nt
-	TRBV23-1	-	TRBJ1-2	CASSQSTKPGRPYGYTF	TGCGCCAGCAGTCAATCGACCAAACCCGGCAGGCCCTATGGCTACACCTTC
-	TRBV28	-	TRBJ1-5	CASTSGGALNQPQHF	TGTGCCAGCACCTCAGGCGGTGCCTTGAATCAGCCCCAGCATTTT
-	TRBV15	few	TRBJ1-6	CATSRGHDSPLHF	TGTGCCACCAGCAGAGGCCACGATTCACCCCTCCACTTT
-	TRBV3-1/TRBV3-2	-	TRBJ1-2	CASSPRGEDRYGYTF	TGTGCCAGCAGCCCTCGAGGGGAGGACCGCTATGGCTACACCTTC
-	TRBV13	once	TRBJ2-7	CASSLALSYEQYF	TGTGCCAGCAGCTTAGCCCTATCCTACGAGCAGTACTTC
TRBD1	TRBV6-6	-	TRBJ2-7	CASKVRVDRGYEQYF	TGTGCCAGCAAGGTTCGCGTGGACAGGGGATATGAGCAGTACTTC
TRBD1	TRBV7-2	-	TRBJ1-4	CASSRGQGTNEKLFF	TGTGCCAGCAGCAGGGGACAGGGAACTAATGAAAAACTGTTTTTT
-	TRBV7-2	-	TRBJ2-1	CASSLSYGLEQFF	TGTGCCAGCAGCTTATCTTACGGACTCGAGCAGTTCTTC
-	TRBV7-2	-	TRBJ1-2	CASSWSDYGYTF	TGTGCCAGCAGCTGGTCGGACTATGGCTACACCTTC
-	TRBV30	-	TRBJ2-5	CAWSVSFTDPINSAKETQYF	TGTGCCTGGAGTGTATCCTTTACCGACCCTATTAATAGCGCCAAAGAGACCCAGTACTTC
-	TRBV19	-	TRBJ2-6	CASSPYGNSGANVLTF	TGTGCCAGTAGTCCCTACGGGAACTCTGGGGCCAACGTCCTGACTTTC
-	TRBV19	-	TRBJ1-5	CASSIGRRGSNQPQHF	TGTGCCAGTAGTATTGGGCGTCGAGGCAGCAATCAGCCCCAGCATTTT
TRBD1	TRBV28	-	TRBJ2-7	CASSFWQPGQGRGQYF	TGTGCCAGCAGTTTCTGGCAACCGGGACAGGGCAGGGGGCAGTACTTC
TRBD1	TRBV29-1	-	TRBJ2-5	CSAKYPGQGVETQYF	TGCAGCGCAAAATATCCGGGACAGGGCGTGGAGACCCAGTACTTC
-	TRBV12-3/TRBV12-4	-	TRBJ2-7	CASSLAMGNEQYF	TGTGCCAGCAGTTTAGCGATGGGAAACGAGCAGTACTTC
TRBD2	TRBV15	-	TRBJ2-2	CATSAPGLDGGELFF	TGTGCCACCAGCGCTCCGGGACTAGACGGCGGGGAGCTGTTTTTT
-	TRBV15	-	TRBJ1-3	CATSRTLTGSSGNTIYF	TGTGCCACCAGCAGAACATTAACAGGTTCCTCTGGAAACACCATATATTTT
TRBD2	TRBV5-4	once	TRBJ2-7	CASSLGSSGNYEQYF	TGTGCCAGCAGCTTGGGCAGTAGCGGGAACTACGAGCAGTACTTC